The present entry profiles one T cell receptor beta chain with its context. Its antigen target is currently unknown. Within one base of it there is no much larger clone, and no base qualities were kept. Library prep was done by 5' RACE. TCRdb lists the instrument as Illumina HiSeq 2500. The second PCR ran for roughly 7 to 12 cycles and used a J-beta primer mix along with a sample-barcoded 5' primer. A template-switch 5' adaptor carrying 12 random nucleotides introduced a unique molecular identifier onto each TCR beta cDNA molecule. Each sample yielded at least 3 million CDR3-containing paired-end reads. First-strand cDNA synthesis was performed from all RNA using the Mint cDNA synthesis kit, with priming by a TRBC-specific oligonucleotide. Following uracil-DNA glycosylase treatment, a first 18-cycle PCR with universal primers M1SS and BC2_uni_R was performed on all cDNA. Under the source paper's analysis protocol: Normalization of each sample was performed by random selection of 1 million high-quality reads, each carrying a distinct molecular identifier. Reads sharing molecular identifiers were discarded rather than binned into consensus sequences. MiTCR, set to a Q25 quality threshold and the strictest error-elimination algorithm, was used for CDR3 identification, clonotype clustering and error correction. A nonparametric unseen species model with Euler transformation was used to estimate a lower bound on total TCR beta diversity. TCRdb reprocessing: public reads trimmed at Q25 with fastp, clones called with MiXCR, in-frame beta chains kept. Each record represents a unique CDR3 protein, reported with the most common genes and DNA among its rows. The V and J calls come from TCRdb's annotation, not from the publication. This sample gives 750,000 to 950,000 distinct CDR3 sequences in total; roughly 25% of them show up just once. The biggest ten clones account for over 2.5% of the sample.

V is clipped by 0 bases and J by 2 bases, and the sequence between their germline boundaries is 11 bases long. Counted from cysteine to phenylalanine, this CDR3 has 15 amino acids. The kept DNA is CDR3 alone, 45 bases in frame from the first base. Reading the germline V gene (reference sequence) gives CDR1 DFQATT and CDR2 SNEGSKA. The roughly 39 donors, aged about 6 to 95 years, were systemically healthy Caucasian individuals from Russia. Each donor gave around 9.8 milliliters of peripheral blood, collected into EDTA-treated Vacutainer tubes. Ficoll-Paque density-gradient centrifugation was used to isolate PBMCs, with at least 7 million per sample. Total RNA was extracted from PBMCs with Trizol reagent, with at least 5 micrograms obtained per sample. Naive CD45RAhigh/CD27high T cell percentages were measured by flow cytometry on a PBMC aliquot from every donor. The data belong to a study of blood T cells in healthy people across ages (dated by TCRdb to about 2015). A note on the overall study: Template switching captured roughly one uniquely barcoded TCR beta cDNA molecule per two T cells in model experiments. The study analyzed two additional independent replicas of 1 million unique cDNA reads from the same blood draw for two donors, one aged 18 to 30 and one aged 80 or older. The study measured age-related changes in TCR beta repertoire diversity using deep sequencing normalized with unique cDNA molecular identifiers. The donors were divided into four age groups: young (average approximately 16 years), middle-aged (approximately 41), aged (around 67) and long-lived (82). Results and caveats for the whole study, not just this receptor: Observed TCR beta diversity per million T cells fell roughly linearly with age, and a significant reduction was already apparent by age around 40. Because donor CMV infection status was unknown, age-related changes in expanded clonotypes were potentially confounded. Estimates of total diversity based on one million sequenced T cells were considered lower bounds and underestimates. Bulk unsorted PBMC profiling prevented conclusive comparison of naive and antigen-experienced compartments. Compared with the aged group, the long-lived group had more naive CD4+ T cells, fewer expanded clones and increased TCR diversity, a pattern suggesting age selection. The percentage of naive T cells measured by flow cytometry correlated strongly with observed TCR beta diversity.

This sample was shared with a second study, whose subject was T cells of mothers and their children. The second paper further reports: Nine systemically healthy Caucasian individuals served as donors, namely three mothers together with their six children. cDNA synthesis consumed the entire amount of extracted RNA, loaded at approximately 1.6 ug RNA in each 15 ul reaction. In the second PCR, sample barcodes and 2-4 random nucleotides were introduced via the M1S primer. Over 9.5 million TCR beta CDR3 reads were obtained for each mother, and some 3 million reads were obtained for each child. TCR recombination output is similarly shaped by thymic selection in related and unrelated pairs, with a minor effect exerted by inherited differences. Normalized repertoire overlap was always slightly but never significantly higher in related than unrelated mother-child pairs. Persistent microchimeric T cell clones were not detected, at a sensitivity of approximately 93 clones per million clonotypes. The study used deep NGS to compare TCR beta repertoires of mothers and children, seeking features distinguishing related mother-child pairs from unrelated individuals. Mothers averaged about 40 +/- 4 years of age and children averaged about 12 +/- 4 years. After adapter ligation was performed with NEBNext reagents, the libraries were sequenced on an Illumina HiSeq 2000 with 100+100 nt paired-end reads. To prevent cross-contamination, the mother and child libraries were prepared one month apart and sequenced in separate runs. Between roughly 500,000 and 2,300,000 distinct TCR beta clonotypes were identified per donor. Naive TCR beta clonotypes were estimated from low-frequency clonotypes matched to each donor's FACS-determined naive share, without sorting.

The sequence derives from a boy younger than 18 in good health. The chain is encoded by TRBV20-1 joined to TRBJ1-3; perhaps TRBD1 is the D gene, with 5 bases matching. Sequenced material: blood. The DNA sequence is given as TGCAGTGCTAGAGATCGGCCGGGGGCTGGAAACACCATATATTTT. It is translated as CSARDRPGAGNTIYF.